This record looks at one T cell receptor (beta chain) sequence and its context. Its antigen is not known. This entry comes from a study of cytomegalovirus exposure and HLA in healthy donors. Study-level points and caveats: Subsequent analysis found a tendency for first-cohort TCR clusters to co-occur within the 90 to 150 validation repertoires. In vitro confirmation showed a few CMV-associated chains to be CMV antigen specific. The study put 160 or so TCR beta chains on its list as cytomegalovirus-associated.

The germline V and J ends were trimmed by 1 base and 10 bases, with 11 bases remaining between them. The CDR3 spans 14 residues. In germline, CDR1 is MNHNS, CDR2 SASEGT. The donors were members of the validation cohort comprising about 130 subjects, separate from the roughly 700-subject first cohort. Assay: immunoSEQ multiplex PCR; the TCRdb copy retains only in-frame clones and omits some. The sample has roughly 70,000 clones; about 95% are singletons. The V and J genes are TRBV6-1 and TRBJ1-6; D remains unclear. The sample comprised PBMCs. The source is a man between 18 and 29 years old in good health and CMV-seronegative. CDR3 amino acids: CASSEGEVVSPLHF. The CDR3 DNA reads TGTGCCAGCAGTGAAGGGGAGGTCGTGTCACCCCTCCACTTT.